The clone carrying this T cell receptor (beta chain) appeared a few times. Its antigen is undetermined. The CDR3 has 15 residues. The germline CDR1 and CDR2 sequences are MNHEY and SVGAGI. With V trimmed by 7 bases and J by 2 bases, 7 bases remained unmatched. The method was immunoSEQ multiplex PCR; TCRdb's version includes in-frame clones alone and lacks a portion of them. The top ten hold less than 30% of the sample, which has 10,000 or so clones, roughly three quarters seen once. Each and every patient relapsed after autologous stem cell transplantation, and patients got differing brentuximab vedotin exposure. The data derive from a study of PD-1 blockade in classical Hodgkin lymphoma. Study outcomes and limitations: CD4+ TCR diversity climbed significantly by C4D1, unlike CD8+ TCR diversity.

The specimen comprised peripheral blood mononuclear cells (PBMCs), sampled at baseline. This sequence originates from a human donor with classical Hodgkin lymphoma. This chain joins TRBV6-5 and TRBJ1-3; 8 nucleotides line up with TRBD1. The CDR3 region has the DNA TGTGCCAGCAAGCCTCAGGGGGCTGCTGGAAACACCATATATTTT. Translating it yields CASKPQGAAGNTIYF.